A single sample gave rise to the 26 T cell receptor beta chains below, sequenced in a study of blood T cell repertoires in COVID-19. Sequencing used immunoSEQ multiplex PCR; TCRdb keeps in-frame clones, though not all of them. The data hold 200,000 to 250,000 clones, with roughly 77% observed a single time. Source material: PBMCs or T cells enriched from blood (not recorded which). These receptors originate from a man aged 35 to 55 who had recovered from COVID-19.

The rearrangement uses TRBV5-8 and TRBJ2-7; 12 bases line up with TRBD2. Germline V gene sequence: CDR1 SGHTS, CDR2 YDEGEE. Unmatched junction bases numbered 6, after V lost 4 bases and J lost 4 bases. This CDR3 spans 15 amino acids. The CDR3: CASSLPTSGSYEQYF. The CDR3 DNA reads as TGTGCCAGCAGCCTACCGACTAGCGGGAGTTACGAGCAGTACTTC.

The CDR3 loop reads CASSSDRGRSYGYTF. Written as DNA, the CDR3 is TGCGCCAGCAGCTCTGACAGGGGACGTAGCTATGGCTACACCTTC. The chain employs TRBV5-1 and TRBJ1-2; 8 bases match TRBD1. V shed 3 bases and J 4 bases; nucleotides not matched to a gene: 8. CDR3 length equals 15 residues. Germline assignment: CDR1 SGHRS and CDR2 YFSETQ.

The chain has TRBV3-1 (or the pseudogene TRBV3-2) and TRBJ2-3, with a weak D call TRBD2 (7 bases). CDR1 and CDR2 from the germline V gene are LGHDT and YNNKEL (reference sequence). The CDR3 runs 16 residues. The germline V and J ends were trimmed by 2 bases and 1 base, with 13 bases remaining between them. The CDR3 DNA reads as TGTGCCAGCAGCCAAAGGGGGGGCGCTGGCACAGATACGCAGTATTTT. It translates to CASSQRGGAGTDTQYF.

This clone was recorded only once. V gene TRBV7-2 combines with J gene TRBJ1-2; D ambiguous. The germline V and J ends were trimmed by 3 bases and 0 bases, with 11 bases remaining between them. The CDR3 consists of 15 residues. Germline CDR1 is SGHTA and CDR2 is FQGNSA. CDR3 DNA sequence: TGTGCCAGCAGCTTCAGTGTCCAGGCTAACTATGGCTACACCTTC. It specifies CASSFSVQANYGYTF.

This clone was detected a few times. The chain uses TRBV5-6 and TRBJ1-1; D is unclear. The CDR3 has 14 residues. CDR1 is SGHDT, CDR2 YYEEEE, per germline. The V gene lost 2 bases and the J gene lost 6 bases, with 14 bases spanning the gap. CDR3 in DNA: TGTGCCAGCAGCTTCAATGGCGGGGAGCCTGAAGCTTTCTTT. It is translated as CASSFNGGEPEAFF.

The genes are TRBV4-1 and TRBJ1-2, with TRBD1 matching over 7 bases. CDR1 and CDR2 (germline): MGHRA, YSYEKL. The V segment lost 4 bases and the J segment 1 base; nucleotides outside the gene matches: 6. This CDR3 region has 15 residues. CDR3 in amino acids: CASSLRQGLNYGYTF. As DNA, the CDR3 is TGCGCCAGCAGCCTCCGACAGGGCCTTAACTATGGCTACACCTTC.

In nucleotides, the CDR3 is TGTGCCAGCAGCTTGGAACGGCGGTATGGCTACACCTTC. Protein sequence: CASSLERRYGYTF. This sequence joins TRBV5-6 and TRBJ1-2; D unresolved. V was cut by 0 bases and J by 5 bases, with 8 bases left in between. The CDR3 spans 13 residues. CDR1 and CDR2 (germline): SGHDT, YYEEEE.

V and J are TRBV5-1 and TRBJ1-2; unclear D gene. The CDR3 is 13 residues long. Trimming took 0 bases from V and 3 from J, leaving 6 bases between them. CDR1 and CDR2 from the germline V gene are SGHRS and YFSETQ. CDR3 amino acids: CASSLGGYYGYTF. For the CDR3, the DNA is TGCGCCAGCAGCTTGGGAGGATACTATGGCTACACCTTC.

V and J are TRBV5-1 and TRBJ1-2; 9 bases line up with TRBD1. This CDR3 has 15 residues. The V and J ends lost 4 bases and 4 bases, in that order; junction bases with no gene match: 8. Germline V gene data show CDR1 as SGHRS and CDR2 as YFSETQ. The CDR3 here is CASSPGGTGSYGYTF. The CDR3 bases are TGCGCCAGCAGCCCCGGGGGGACAGGGAGCTATGGCTACACCTTC.

This sequence joins TRBV20-1 and TRBJ2-7; 7 bases agree with TRBD2. V lost 3 bases to trimming and J lost 2 bases; unmatched junction nucleotides: 4. This CDR3 has 13 amino acids. Germline loops: CDR1 DFQATT, CDR2 SNEGSKA (reference sequence). CDR3 in amino acids: CSASQRGPYEQYF. The CDR3 DNA reads TGCAGTGCTAGTCAGCGGGGCCCCTACGAGCAGTACTTC.

This clone was seen a single time. This sample also contains other DNA sequences that code for the same CDR3. This chain's CDR3 is CATSDPGQGNQPQHF. CDR3 nucleotide sequence: TGTGCCACCAGTGACCCGGGACAGGGTAATCAGCCCCAGCATTTT. The chain joins TRBV24-1 to TRBJ1-5; 9 bases align to TRBD1. The CDR3 length is 15 residues. V was pared by 4 bases and J by 4 bases, with 4 bases of the junction left unmatched. Germline V gives CDR1 KGHDR, CDR2 SFDVKD.

V is TRBV25-1 and J is TRBJ1-2; D not certain. V was trimmed by 3 bases and J by 6 bases, leaving 8 bases between them. Germline V lookup: CDR1 MGHDK, CDR2 SYGVNS. The CDR3 totals 12 residues. CDR3 amino acids: CASSEPEDGYTF. DNA of the CDR3: TGTGCCAGCAGTGAGCCAGAGGATGGCTACACCTTC.

The V and J genes are TRBV12-3 or TRBV12-4 and TRBJ2-1; perhaps TRBD2 as D (5 bases). The CDR3 covers 11 residues. V dropped 10 bases and J dropped 8 bases, with 12 bases sitting between them. CDR3 sequence reads: CATSEVYEQFF. The CDR3, as DNA: TGTGCCACCTCGGAGGTCTATGAGCAGTTCTTC.

The chain carries TRBV28 and TRBJ2-7, with no clear D. Germline V gene lookup returns CDR1 MDHEN and CDR2 SYDVKM. The CDR3 has 12 residues. Trimming cost V 6 bases and J 0 bases, with 6 bases left between them. The CDR3 DNA is TGTGCCAGCAGGGCTAGCTCCTACGAGCAGTACTTC. It translates to CASRASSYEQYF.

The chain uses TRBV20-1 and TRBJ1-4; D is unclear. V was trimmed by 5 bases and J by 8 bases, leaving 6 bases between them. CDR1 and CDR2 from the germline V gene are DFQATT and SNEGSKA (reference sequence). The CDR3 loop spans 10 amino acids. The CDR3 coding sequence is TGCAGTGCTGCCCGGGAAAAACTGTTTTTT. It translates to CSAAREKLFF.

The genes are TRBV21-1 and TRBJ2-3; TRBD2 is the table's D call, not checked against the DNA. TRBV21-1 is a pseudogene segment. The CDR3 covers 12 residues. The CDR3 coding sequence is TGTGCCAGCAGCAAAGCGCGCGGGGGCCCGGATTTT. It translates to CASSKARGGPDF.

The CDR3 DNA sequence: TGTGCCAGCAGTTTAGGCACAACCGGGGCCAACGTCCTGACTTTC. It encodes CASSLGTTGANVLTF. The chain couples TRBV27 to TRBJ2-6; D is uncertain. The CDR3 totals 15 residues. Trimming pared 2 bases from V and 4 bases from J, leaving 9 bases between. Germline V gene data show CDR1 as MNHEY and CDR2 as SMNVEV (reference sequence).

This clone was seen more than once but under ten times. The chain has TRBV10-2 and TRBJ1-1, with 7 positions matching TRBD1. Losses at the gene ends were 5 bases for V and 5 bases for J; bases not matched to a gene: 14. CDR1 WSHSY and CDR2 SAAADI come from the germline V gene. The CDR3 is 16 residues long. Here the CDR3 reads CASSLGRGTGETEAFF. The CDR3 coding sequence is TGCGCCAGCAGTCTGGGGCGGGGTACAGGGGAAACTGAAGCTTTCTTT.

CDR3 region: CAWSLAAGGQDTQYF. The CDR3 region has the DNA TGTGCCTGGAGCCTCGCGGCGGGGGGGCAAGATACGCAGTATTTT. V gene TRBV30 combines with J gene TRBJ2-3, with 9 bases lining up with TRBD2. CDR3 length: 15 residues. Germline CDR1 GTSNPN, CDR2 SVGIG (reference sequence). The J segment lost 5 bases and the V segment lost 3 bases, leaving 9 bases of the junction unmatched.

This sequence joins TRBV6-5 and TRBJ1-1; 8 bases line up with TRBD1. This CDR3 has 15 residues. CDR1 and CDR2 from the germline V gene are MNHEY and SVGAGI. With V trimmed by 6 bases and J by 1 base, 7 bases remained unmatched. CDR3 nucleotide sequence: TGTGCCAGCAGCGACAGGGGAATCGGGAACACTGAAGCTTTCTTT. As protein: CASSDRGIGNTEAFF.

The V gene is TRBV5-1, the J gene TRBJ1-1, with D hard to call. V lost 4 bases to trimming and J lost 1 base, with 14 bases between them. In germline, CDR1 is SGHRS, CDR2 YFSETQ. This CDR3 region has 15 residues. The CDR3 DNA is TGCGCCAGCAGCCCCCAGGCGGGGAGGAACACTGAAGCTTTCTTT. Protein product: CASSPQAGRNTEAFF.

V is TRBV5-3 and J is TRBJ2-3, with D perhaps TRBD2 (7 bases). TRBV5-3 is classed as an ORF, of uncertain function. The CDR3 totals 14 residues. V was clipped by 5 bases and J by 0 bases, with 10 bases between them. The CDR3 loop reads CARRRGGSTDTQYF. The CDR3 nucleotides are TGTGCCAGAAGGAGGGGGGGAAGCACAGATACGCAGTATTTT.

In DNA form, the CDR3 reads TGTGCCAGCAGCCAAGCCGGACTAGCGGGAGCCGTATACTCCTACGAGCAGTACTTC. Protein: CASSQAGLAGAVYSYEQYF. The chain recombines TRBV3-1 (or the pseudogene TRBV3-2) with TRBJ2-7; 13 bases match TRBD2. CDR1 is LGHDT, CDR2 YNNKEL, per germline (reference sequence). J lost 0 bases, V lost 1 base, and 9 bases had no gene match. This CDR3 spans 19 amino acids.

The V gene is TRBV18, the J gene TRBJ2-2, with D possibly being TRBD1 (6 bases). The CDR3 consists of 17 residues. Germline V gene sequence: CDR1 KGHSH, CDR2 LQKENI. The V end lost 0 bases, the J end lost 2 bases, and 13 bases lay between the germline ends. The CDR3 spells CASSPPNRVLNTGELFF. The CDR3 DNA reads as TGTGCCAGCTCACCACCGAACAGGGTCTTAAACACCGGGGAGCTGTTTTTT.

V gene TRBV21-1 combines with J gene TRBJ2-4; the table's TRBD2 call for D was not verified on the DNA. TRBV21-1 is deemed a pseudogene. The CDR3 is 16 residues long. The CDR3 loop is CASSKVLESHLRIQYF. The CDR3 bases are TGTGCCAGCAGCAAAGTTCTGGAATCTCACCTGCGGATTCAGTACTTC.

The chain recombines TRBV5-1 with TRBJ2-3; the D gene is possibly TRBD1 (5 bases). Germline values: CDR1 SGHRS, CDR2 YFSETQ. The V gene lost 0 bases and the J gene lost 0 bases, with 11 bases spanning the gap. This CDR3 has 16 amino acids. CDR3 DNA sequence: TGCGCCAGCAGCTTGGTTGCAGGGTCAAGCACAGATACGCAGTATTTT. Translation: CASSLVAGSSTDTQYF.